The sequence of this T cell receptor beta chain was determined in a study of blood T cell repertoires in COVID-19. Background on the study: PBMCs, B-cell-depleted T cells, or T cells were the source of the cDNA or gDNA that made up the material.

In germline, CDR1 is GTSNPN, CDR2 SVGIG (reference sequence). Trimming pared 3 bases from V and 0 bases from J, leaving 11 bases between. This CDR3 comprises 14 residues. Under the authors' procedure: Scientists estimated how many nucleated cells there were by amplifying reference gene primers. The assay was immunoSEQ multiplex PCR, and TCRdb's table has in-frame clones only and misses some. The V and J calls and clone size come from that table; D and trimming were worked out from the DNA. The sample gives about 200,000 clones, under 80% of which show up once; approximately 12% is in the top ten. This TCR was sampled from a man aged 45 to 65 who had recovered from COVID-19. Sequencing was done on a sample of peripheral blood. This sequence joins TRBV30 and TRBJ1-1; no definite D call. In nucleotides, the CDR3 is TGTGCCTGGAGATACACCCTCATGAACACTGAAGCTTTCTTT. Its protein product is CAWRYTLMNTEAFF.